Below, 14 T cell receptor beta chains from the same sample are listed, as sequenced in a study of CD8 T cells in ankylosing spondylitis. Notes on the study in general: Blood from ankylosing spondylitis patients appeared to carry a characteristic roughly 8-variant TCR beta motif.

The antigens these receptors bind are not known. TCRdb ran MiXCR on the 5' RACE reads and lists one entry per CDR3 protein. The sample yields around 490,000 distinct CDR3 sequences, approximately 5.3% seen once. Material: blood, either unsorted or a sorted T cell fraction (not recorded which). These receptor sequences come from a male donor with ankylosing spondylitis.

This clonotype was detected ten times or more. V usage is TRBV7-9 and J usage is TRBJ1-2; D unclear. CDR1 is SEHNR and CDR2 is FQNEAQ in the germline V gene (reference sequence). This CDR3 comprises 12 residues. V lost 7 bases to trimming and J lost 2 bases, with 8 bases between them. The CDR3 here is CASTTDNYGYTF. For the CDR3, the DNA is TGTGCCAGCACCACCGACAACTATGGCTACACCTTC. The variable domain in full, completed from reference TRBV7-9 and TRBJ1-2, reads DTGVSQNPRHKITKRGQNVTFRCDPISEHNRLYWYRQTLGQGPEFLTYFQNEAQLEKSRLLSDRFSAERPKGSFSTLEIQRTEQGDSAMYLCASTTDNYGYTFGSGTRLTVV.

This clonotype has ten or more counts. The CDR3 reads CSVVVGLGTEAFF. CDR3 nucleotide sequence: TGCAGCGTTGTTGTGGGGCTTGGCACTGAAGCTTTCTTT. The chain has TRBV29-1 and TRBJ1-1; possible D gene TRBD1, 5 bases. This CDR3 has 13 amino acids. Germline assignment: CDR1 SQVTM and CDR2 ANQGSEA. V was pared by 4 bases and J by 4 bases, with 13 bases between.

This clonotype has at least ten counts. The V gene is TRBV4-1, the J gene TRBJ2-7; the D gene is possibly TRBD1 (5 bases). The CDR3 sequence is 13 residues long. The germline gives CDR1 MGHRA, CDR2 YSYEKL. Trimming shortened V by 1 base and J by 3 bases, and 7 bases separated the two germline ends. CDR3 sequence (DNA): TGCGCCAGCAGCCAAGGGACATTCTACGAGCAGTACTTC. Translating it yields CASSQGTFYEQYF.

The chain has TRBV7-9 and TRBJ2-7; unclear D gene. Germline CDR1 reads SEHNR; CDR2 reads FQNEAQ (reference sequence). The CDR3 spans 15 residues. V lost 5 bases and J lost 2, with 16 bases in between. The CDR3 loop is CASSTPVQKPYEQYF. CDR3 nucleotides: TGTGCCAGCAGCACCCCAGTCCAGAAGCCCTACGAGCAGTACTTC.

This clonotype has a handful of counts. The chain links TRBV20-1 to TRBJ2-3; no firm D call. The CDR3 extends over 14 amino acids. Trimming removed 0 bases at V and 0 bases at J, with 7 bases between. Germline V lookup: CDR1 DFQATT, CDR2 SNEGSKA (reference sequence). Here the CDR3 reads CSARDLTSTDTQYF. CDR3 sequence (DNA): TGCAGTGCTAGAGATTTAACTAGCACAGATACGCAGTATTTT.

Ten or more counts support this clonotype. V usage is TRBV10-3 and J usage is TRBJ2-7; D is ambiguous. V lost 6 bases, J lost 0 bases, and 15 bases lay in between. The V gene's germline CDR1 is ENHRY and CDR2 SYGVKD. There are 15 residues in the CDR3. CDR3 sequence: CAIRQTELSSYEQYF. CDR3 nucleotides: TGTGCCATCAGGCAAACGGAACTTAGCTCCTACGAGCAGTACTTC.

This chain uses TRBV9 with TRBJ2-1; D is perhaps TRBD1 (5 bases). This CDR3 spans 15 amino acids. V lost 0 bases and J 5 bases, leaving 12 bases between the germline ends. Germline CDR1 reads SGDLS; CDR2 reads YYNGEE. The CDR3 sequence: CASSVAGADNNEQFF. The DNA of the CDR3 is TGTGCCAGCAGCGTAGCTGGGGCAGATAACAATGAGCAGTTCTTC.

This clonotype was recorded at least ten times. The chain combines TRBV10-3 with TRBJ2-7, with a tentative D call TRBD1 (6 bases). CDR3 size: 12 residues. From germline, CDR1 is ENHRY and CDR2 SYGVKD. V lost 8 bases, J lost 2 bases, and 10 bases lay in between. The CDR3 DNA sequence: TGTGCCATCGGGGACATAGCCTACGAGCAGTACTTC. This gives the protein CAIGDIAYEQYF.

This clonotype showed up many times. The V gene is TRBV20-1, the J gene TRBJ1-5; the match to TRBD1 covers 9 bases. J was trimmed by 6 bases and V by 2 bases; bases with no gene match: 11. Germline values: CDR1 DFQATT, CDR2 SNEGSKA (reference sequence). The CDR3 length is 16 residues. CDR3 sequence reads: CSARIPGQGDSQPQHF. CDR3 bases: TGCAGTGCTAGAATCCCGGGACAGGGAGACTCTCAGCCCCAGCATTTT.

Many counts were recorded for this clonotype. The chain recombines TRBV7-9 with TRBJ2-1; 8 positions agree with TRBD2. Trimming cost V 2 bases and J 13 bases; bases outside gene matches: 4. This CDR3 is built from 12 residues. CDR1 SEHNR and CDR2 FQNEAQ come from the germline V gene (reference sequence). The CDR3, as DNA: TGTGCCAGCAGCTTAAACCGGGAGGGCCAGTTCTTC. Residues: CASSLNREGQFF.

This clonotype was seen at least ten times. This chain connects TRBV20-1 to TRBJ1-3; D gene ambiguous. The CDR3 consists of 14 residues. Germline CDR1 is DFQATT and CDR2 is SNEGSKA (reference sequence). Between the trimmed V and J ends, which lost 3 bases and 3 bases, there was a span of 12 bases. CDR3 in amino acids: CSARTNHFGNTIYF. Here the CDR3 DNA reads TGCAGTGCTAGGACCAACCATTTTGGAAACACCATATATTTT.

This clonotype came up many times. This chain uses TRBV7-2 with TRBJ2-1; TRBD1 or TRBD2 may be the D gene (6 bases each). There are 17 residues in the CDR3. V was pared by 2 bases and J by 3 bases, with 17 bases between. Germline values: CDR1 SGHTA, CDR2 FQGNSA. The CDR3 bases are TGTGCCAGCAGCTTACGGGGCGGAGGGGGGCTCTACAATGAGCAGTTCTTC. Translating gives CASSLRGGGGLYNEQFF. The full variable domain, rest sourced from reference TRBV7-2 and TRBJ2-1, is GAGVSQSPSNKVTEKGKDVELRCDPISGHTALYWYRQSLGQGLEFLIYFQGNSAPDKSGLPSDRFSAERTGGSVSTLTIQRTQQEDSAVYLCASSLRGGGGLYNEQFFGPGTRLTVL.

This clonotype has at least ten counts. The CDR3 loop is CASSHTRDTQYF. In DNA, the CDR3 is TGCGCCAGCAGCCATACTAGAGATACGCAGTATTTT. The rearrangement uses TRBV5-1 and TRBJ2-3; perhaps TRBD2 as D (5 bases). The CDR3 sequence is 12 residues long. Germline lookup yields CDR1 SGHRS and CDR2 YFSETQ. V lost 4 bases and J 5 bases, leaving 8 bases between the germline ends.

This clonotype was counted between two and nine times. The V gene is TRBV28, the J gene TRBJ2-7; no clear D. This CDR3 has 11 amino acids. Trimming pared 6 bases from V and 3 bases from J, leaving 6 bases between. CDR1 MDHEN and CDR2 SYDVKM come from the germline V gene. CDR3 amino acids: CASSIHYEQYF. The CDR3 DNA reads TGTGCCAGCAGCATCCACTACGAGCAGTACTTC.